This T cell receptor (beta chain) was captured in a study of cytomegalovirus exposure and HLA in healthy donors. General observations from the study: According to a later analysis, TCR clusters from the first cohort tended to co-occur in the roughly 130 validation repertoires. In vitro experiments confirmed that three CMV-associated chains were specific for CMV antigens.

The repertoire was sequenced with immunoSEQ multiplex PCR; TCRdb's copy has only in-frame clones and lacks some. The profile shows about 92,000 clones, 93% of them singletons. Looked up from germline, CDR1 is LGHNA and CDR2 is YSLEER. Trimming stripped 1 base from V and 0 bases from J, with 7 bases between. The length of the CDR3 is 14 residues. Notes on this clone: Its antigen is still unknown.

Sequencing input: PBMCs. The receptor was isolated from a woman aged 25 to 39 in good health and CMV-seropositive. V is TRBV4-3 and J is TRBJ2-7; D gene unclear. CDR3 region: CASSQGTVSYEQYF. CDR3 coding DNA: TGCGCCAGCAGCCAAGGAACTGTCTCCTACGAGCAGTACTTC.